This T cell receptor (beta chain) was identified during a study of early T cells in non-severe SARS-CoV-2 infection. The wider study: Unpaired chains resulted from sequencing bulk RNA of unsorted whole blood. The study's findings and limits: Matches to VDJdb favored anti-spike CD8 responses and missed private and CD4 specificities.

To note about this clonotype: Its matching antigen is unknown.

The protocol attached unique molecular identifiers to individual cDNA molecules. One entry per CDR3 protein, called by TCRdb with MiXCR from the 5' RACE reads. This table holds 50,000 to 60,000 distinct CDR3 sequences, about 7.7% found once. CDR3 size: 18 residues. Per the germline V gene, CDR1 is MGHRA and CDR2 is YSYEKL. The V and J ends lost 1 base and 0 bases respectively, with 17 bases between them. Sequenced input: whole blood. This TCR was sampled from an adult who was a healthcare worker with PCR-confirmed SARS-CoV-2 infection or an uninfected control (not recorded which). This sequence joins TRBV4-1 and TRBJ2-3; D may be TRBD1 or TRBD2 (5 bases each). The CDR3 nucleotides are TGCGCCAGCAGCCAAGTTCCGCCCGGGGCAGCGAGCACAGATACGCAGTATTTT. The encoded protein is CASSQVPPGAASTDTQYF.